This T cell receptor (beta chain) was sequenced for a study of T-cell reconstitution after alpha-beta-depleted transplantation in children. Study conclusions and caveats: Among T cells one year after transplant, newly produced cells accounted for most counts and diversity. High day-60 TCRbeta diversity in some patients came from surviving recipient T cells and thymic progenitors. After transplant, at about two months, alpha-beta T cells were reportedly derived from several hundred expanded graft clones.

The CDR3 sequence is 16 residues long. V was trimmed by 1 base and J by 4 bases, leaving 16 bases between them. Per germline, CDR1 LGHNA and CDR2 YNFKEQ. As it was prepared, the TCRbeta library received unique molecular identifiers. From the PCR reads, TCRdb called clonotypes with MiXCR, one entry per CDR3 protein. Of hundreds of thousands of distinct CDR3 sequences in the sample, about a tenth were seen once. Details on this clonotype: Its antigen remains unknown.

This sequence was found in a child younger than two with acute myeloid leukemia, due to receive a stem cell transplant. The sequencing here drew on PBMCs, taken before TCRalphabeta/CD19-depleted stem cell transplant. The gene calls are TRBV4-2 and TRBJ1-1; no firm D call. For the CDR3, the DNA is TGTGCCAGCAGCCAAGCCCTGTTCTCGCGCGGCACTGAAGCTTTCTTT. Its protein is CASSQALFSRGTEAFF.